This T cell receptor (beta chain) is drawn from a study of T cell changes during pregnancy in multiple sclerosis. This table comes from immunoSEQ multiplex PCR, and its TCRdb copy is limited to in-frame clones, with some not included. The sample yields tens of thousands of clones, over 90% seen once. This clonotype was sampled from a female donor with multiple sclerosis, enrolled in a pregnancy study. The sample in question was peripheral blood, obtained in the third trimester of pregnancy.

The CDR3 DNA is TGCAGCGTGGGGGGGAGGCGCGGGAGCACCGGGGAGCTGTTTTTT. Its protein is CSVGGRRGSTGELFF. The V gene is TRBV29-1, the J gene TRBJ2-2; 7 bases match TRBD2. V lost 6 bases, J lost 4 bases, and 11 bases stayed unmatched. The CDR3 is 15 residues long. CDR1 SQVTM and CDR2 ANQGSEA come from the germline V gene.